This T cell receptor (beta chain) was sequenced during a study of blood T cells in healthy people across ages. At the level of the study: The capture of about one barcoded beta molecule per two T cells was achieved by template switching.

Unmatched junction bases numbered 14, after V lost 0 bases and J lost 6 bases. The CDR3 is made up of 18 amino acids. From germline, CDR1 is LGHNA and CDR2 YSLEER. A second PCR of roughly 7 to 11 cycles used a sample-barcoded 5' primer and a J-beta primer mix. TCRdb re-called the 5' RACE reads through MiXCR, storing one row per CDR3 protein. The sample lists under 1,000,000 distinct CDR3 sequences; roughly 40% were seen once. Study findings and constraints: Age advanced and TCR beta diversity per million T cells fell, roughly linearly. Diversity was higher, and naive CD4+ cells more numerous, in long-lived donors than in aged donors.

This clonotype was found a few times. Its target is unknown. Sequencing was carried out using blood. The origin of this receptor is a man aged 18 to 29 in good health. This chain links TRBV4-3 with TRBJ2-3; TRBD1 matches 8 bases. For the CDR3, the DNA is TGCGCCAGCAGCCAAGAGGAACTGCAGGCAGGGGGCGAGGATACGCAGTATTTT. Residues: CASSQEELQAGGEDTQYF.